This TCR beta chain was recovered during a study of blood T cell repertoires in COVID-19. This table comes from immunoSEQ multiplex PCR, and its TCRdb copy is limited to in-frame clones, with some not included. The sample records over 65,000 clones, more than 75% being singletons. Germline assignment: CDR1 MNHEY and CDR2 SVGAGI. This CDR3 region has 16 residues. V lost 0 bases and J lost 3, with 11 bases in between. The sequenced material came from peripheral blood. This chain links TRBV6-5 with TRBJ2-2; D is possibly TRBD1 (6 bases). The TCR originated in a human donor in a cohort sampled during active COVID-19. The chain's CDR3 is CASSYSGAGDTGELFF. The CDR3, as DNA: TGTGCCAGCAGTTACTCGGGGGCAGGGGACACCGGGGAGCTGTTTTTT.